The sequence of this T cell receptor (beta chain) was determined in a study of molecular identifiers for immune sequencing clone quantification. Listed TCR primers, together with previously described methods, were used for the bulk TCR libraries. TCRdb re-called the PCR reads with MiXCR, one entry per CDR3 protein. The data contain approximately 630,000 distinct CDR3 sequences, 25% of them singletons. This clonotype was seen many times. Its antigen is currently unknown. The CDR3 length is 16 residues. Trimming stripped 7 bases from V and 0 bases from J, with 17 bases between. Germline CDR1 MNHEY, CDR2 SMNVEV (reference sequence). The study's findings and limits: Jurkat TCR RNA spiked in from one cell (amid some 1 million naive cells) was reportedly detectable.

The material sequenced was naive CD8+ T cells from blood, with Jurkat cell RNA spiked in. Described subset: FACS-sorted CD8+CD4-CCR7+CD45RA+ naive T cells. The chain uses TRBV27 and TRBJ2-3; no firm D call. The receptor's source is a human donor in good health. Some libraries in this study had Jurkat cell RNA spiked in. The CDR3, as DNA: TGTGCCAGCACCGCCCTATCACCTCGTAGCACAGATACGCAGTATTTT. Amino acid sequence: CASTALSPRSTDTQYF.